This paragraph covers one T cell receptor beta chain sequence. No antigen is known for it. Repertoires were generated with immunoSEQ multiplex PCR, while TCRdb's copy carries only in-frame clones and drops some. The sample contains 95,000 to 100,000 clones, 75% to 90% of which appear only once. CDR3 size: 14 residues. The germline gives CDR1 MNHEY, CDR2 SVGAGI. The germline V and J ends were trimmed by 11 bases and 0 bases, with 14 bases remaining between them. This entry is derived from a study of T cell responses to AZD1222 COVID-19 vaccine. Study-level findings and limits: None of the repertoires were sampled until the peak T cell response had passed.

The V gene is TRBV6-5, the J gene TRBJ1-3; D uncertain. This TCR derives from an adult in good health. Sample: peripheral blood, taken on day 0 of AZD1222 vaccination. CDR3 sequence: CASSGVLSGNTIYF. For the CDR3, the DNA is TGTGCCTCCTCCGGGGTCCTCTCTGGAAACACCATATATTTT.